This T cell receptor (beta chain) was found in a study of CD8+ T cells in alopecia areata. Findings of the study overall: For patients receiving tofacitinib, scalp clonality and expanded CD8+ clones among the top 100 significantly decreased. Scalp data also include sequences from resident alphabeta T cells of normal skin.

Described treatment: oral pan-JAK inhibitor, 5-10 mg twice daily. Sorting from PBMCs produced CD4+ and CD8+ T cells. Unmatched junction bases numbered 4, after V lost 4 bases and J lost 4 bases. CDR1 is SGHRS, CDR2 YFSETQ, per germline. The CDR3 extends over 14 amino acids. Worth noting for this clone: The antigen is not known.

Following RNA extraction, reverse transcription yielded cDNA that acted as the sequencing template. Using immunoSEQ multiplex PCR, the repertoire was profiled, and TCRdb retains in-frame clones only, with some absent. The sample has some 120,000 clones, roughly 55% seen once. The chain has TRBV5-1 and TRBJ2-5; 10 bases map to TRBD2. Sequenced material: CD4+ T cells sorted from blood, taken at week 4, from a patient treated with tofacitinib. This clonotype was sampled from a human donor with alopecia areata. Written as DNA, the CDR3 is TGCGCCAGCAGCGCTAGCGGGAGCGGAGAGACCCAGTACTTC. Translating it yields CASSASGSGETQYF.